The 26 T cell receptor beta chains below come from one sample, sequenced in a study of blood T cell repertoires in COVID-19. Libraries were prepared by immunoSEQ multiplex PCR; TCRdb keeps only in-frame clonotypes and omits some of them. The table has around 52,000 clones, about 86% seen once. Sequenced input: peripheral blood. These receptors came from a human donor in a cohort sampled during active COVID-19.

This clone came up once. CDR3 residues: CASSPGQSTDTQYF. CDR3 coding DNA: TGTGCCAGCAGCCCGGGACAGAGCACAGATACGCAGTATTTT. The genes are TRBV9 and TRBJ2-3, with TRBD1 matching 7 bases. The CDR3 sequence is 14 residues long. V was pared by 4 bases and J by 0 bases, with 2 bases of the junction left unmatched. Germline CDR1 SGDLS, CDR2 YYNGEE.

The J gene is TRBJ2-3, the V gene TRBV5-4, with D maybe TRBD2 (7 bases). This CDR3 has 18 amino acids. V gave up 0 bases and J gave up 2 bases, with 19 bases separating them. Germline CDR1 and CDR2: SGHNT and YYREEE (reference sequence). The CDR3 coding sequence is TGTGCCAGCAGCTTGGGGGGAGGGGGTTGGTCCATCACAGATACGCAGTATTTT. Translating gives CASSLGGGGWSITDTQYF.

This chain links TRBV5-1 with TRBJ2-7; 8 nucleotides match TRBD2. Germline V gene data show CDR1 as SGHRS and CDR2 as YFSETQ. The trim removed 5 bases at V and 12 bases at J, leaving 10 bases unmatched. The CDR3 has 12 amino acids. Here the CDR3 DNA reads TGCGCCAGCAGGGGGCTAGCGGGTCTATCGTACTTC. This codes for CASRGLAGLSYF.

The J gene is TRBJ2-1, the V gene TRBV7-2, with 10 positions matching TRBD2. The CDR3 extends over 18 amino acids. Germline CDR1 SGHTA, CDR2 FQGNSA. The J segment lost 9 bases and the V segment lost 1 base, leaving 15 bases of the junction unmatched. CDR3 loop: CASSLEGRRSGGVGEQFF. The CDR3 region has the DNA TGTGCCAGCAGCTTAGAAGGTCGGCGAAGCGGGGGGGTTGGTGAGCAGTTCTTC. Full variable domain (outside the CDR3, taken from reference TRBV7-2 and TRBJ2-1): GAGVSQSPSNKVTEKGKDVELRCDPISGHTALYWYRQSLGQGLEFLIYFQGNSAPDKSGLPSDRFSAERTGGSVSTLTIQRTQQEDSAVYLCASSLEGRRSGGVGEQFFGPGTRLTVL.

The DNA of the CDR3 is TGTGCCAGCAGCTTGGGATTCGGGGGGGCGGCGGGGGGGACAGATACGCAGTATTTT. Protein product: CASSLGFGGAAGGTDTQYF. The chain links TRBV5-4 to TRBJ2-3; 9 nucleotides line up with TRBD2. The CDR3 spans 19 residues. After removal of 0 bases from V and 3 bases from J, the junction contained 14 bases not matched to a gene. The germline gives CDR1 SGHNT, CDR2 YYREEE (reference sequence).

The rearrangement links TRBV7-3 to TRBJ2-7; 8 bases align to TRBD2. Trimming removed 0 bases from V and 3 bases from J; junction bases left unmatched: 4. Germline V gives CDR1 SGHTA, CDR2 FQGTGA. The CDR3 sequence is 15 residues long. The CDR3 is CASSLTPGGGYEQYF. CDR3 DNA: TGTGCCAGCAGCTTAACGCCGGGGGGGGGCTACGAGCAGTACTTC.

The chain is built from TRBV3-1 (or the pseudogene TRBV3-2) and TRBJ2-3; TRBD2 matches at 8 bases. The V gene's germline CDR1 is LGHDT and CDR2 YNNKEL (reference sequence). The trim removed 8 bases at V and 2 bases at J, leaving 6 bases unmatched. This CDR3 spans 14 amino acids. The CDR3 protein is CASGRGVDTDTQYF. For the CDR3, the DNA is TGTGCCAGCGGGCGGGGGGTTGACACAGATACGCAGTATTTT.

This chain connects TRBV30 to TRBJ1-4, with 7 positions matching TRBD1. With V trimmed by 3 bases and J by 1 base, 5 bases remained unmatched. CDR3 size: 15 residues. Germline V gene lookup returns CDR1 GTSNPN and CDR2 SVGIG (reference sequence). The chain's CDR3 is CAWSTQGVTNEKLFF. The CDR3 nucleotides read TGTGCCTGGAGCACCCAGGGGGTAACTAATGAAAAACTGTTTTTT.

The chain carries TRBV2 and TRBJ2-7; no reliable D call. The CDR3 totals 12 residues. Looked up from germline, CDR1 is SNHLY and CDR2 is FYNNEI. The V and J ends lost 0 bases and 6 bases respectively, with 6 bases between them. The CDR3 spells CASSEAWAEQYF. The CDR3 DNA reads TGTGCCAGCAGTGAAGCGTGGGCCGAGCAGTACTTC.

The CDR3, as DNA: TGTGCCAGCACCAGGGGGCTGTTCGACGAGCAGTACTTC. The encoded protein is CASTRGLFDEQYF. The chain uses TRBV6-5 and TRBJ2-7, with 8 bases that match TRBD1. The V segment lost 7 bases and the J segment 5 bases; nucleotides outside the gene matches: 7. Germline V lookup: CDR1 MNHEY, CDR2 SVGAGI. CDR3 size: 13 residues.

The rearrangement links TRBV7-3 to TRBJ2-3, with TRBD2 matching 9 bases. The CDR3 loop spans 15 amino acids. The V gene's germline CDR1 is SGHTA and CDR2 FQGTGA. The J segment lost 2 bases and the V segment lost 5 bases, leaving 5 bases of the junction unmatched. The CDR3 DNA sequence: TGTGCCAGCAGCCAGGCGGGGGGGGCCACAGATACGCAGTATTTT. Its translation is CASSQAGGATDTQYF.

This clone turned up a few times. The chain has TRBV24-1 and TRBJ2-3; weak D call: TRBD1 (6 bases). V dropped 4 bases and J dropped 6 bases, with 13 bases sitting between them. The CDR3 covers 14 residues. Germline lookup yields CDR1 KGHDR and CDR2 SFDVKD. The CDR3 reads CATSDPRGKDTQYF. As DNA, the CDR3 is TGTGCCACCAGTGACCCCAGGGGAAAGGATACGCAGTATTTT.

V and J are TRBV12-5 and TRBJ2-1; 11 nucleotides match TRBD2. V dropped 5 bases and J dropped 6; count of bases not matched to a gene: 6. Germline V gene lookup returns CDR1 LGHNT and CDR2 FRNRAP. The CDR3 runs to 15 residues. CDR3: CASGQQTSGGNEQFF. The CDR3, as DNA: TGTGCTAGTGGTCAACAAACTAGCGGGGGCAATGAGCAGTTCTTC. Using reference TRBV12-5 and TRBJ2-1 for the parts outside the CDR3, the full variable domain is DARVTQTPRHKVTEMGQEVTMRCQPILGHNTVFWYRQTMMQGLELLAYFRNRAPLDDSGMPKDRFSAEMPDATLATLKIQPSEPRDSAVYFCASGQQTSGGNEQFFGPGTRLTVL.

This chain links TRBV14 with TRBJ2-2; unclear D gene. The CDR3 has 13 amino acids. CDR1 SGHDN and CDR2 FVKESK come from the germline V gene. V lost 3 bases and J 1 base, leaving 3 bases between the germline ends. CDR3 in amino acids: CASSHKNTGELFF. CDR3 nucleotides: TGTGCCAGCAGCCATAAGAACACCGGGGAGCTGTTTTTT.

This rearrangement joins TRBV30 to TRBJ1-5, with unresolved D. Deletions cut 6 bases from V and 2 bases from J, with 8 bases between. The CDR3 has 12 amino acids. Per germline, CDR1 GTSNPN and CDR2 SVGIG (reference sequence). For the CDR3, the DNA is TGTGCCTGTGGGGAGGGCAATCAGCCCCAGCATTTT. Residues: CACGEGNQPQHF.

The chain is built from TRBV10-3 and TRBJ1-2, with 7 bases fitting TRBD1. The germline CDR1 and CDR2 sequences are ENHRY and SYGVKD. V was pared by 4 bases and J by 5 bases, with 4 bases of the junction left unmatched. There are 13 residues in the CDR3. This CDR3 reads CAISAGTVYGYTF. The CDR3 bases are TGTGCCATCAGTGCCGGGACAGTTTATGGCTACACCTTC.

V gene TRBV5-1 combines with J gene TRBJ2-3; TRBD1 matches 9 bases. Per the germline V gene, CDR1 is SGHRS and CDR2 is YFSETQ. Losses at the gene ends were 3 bases for V and 0 bases for J; bases not matched to a gene: 14. The CDR3 runs 19 residues. This CDR3 reads CASSWRPSQGQGSTDTQYF. The CDR3 DNA reads TGCGCCAGCAGCTGGAGACCCTCCCAGGGACAGGGCAGCACAGATACGCAGTATTTT.

The V and J genes are TRBV5-5 and TRBJ1-2; D is unresolved. The CDR3 covers 15 residues. Germline CDR1 reads SGHKS; CDR2 reads YYEKEE (reference sequence). Trimming stripped 3 bases from V and 0 bases from J, with 12 bases between. The CDR3 loop reads CASSSGLIPNYGYTF. In DNA, the CDR3 is TGTGCCAGCAGCTCAGGACTCATCCCTAACTATGGCTACACCTTC.

This clone was seen repeatedly, ten times or more. This chain's CDR3 is CASGTDNQPQHF. In DNA form, the CDR3 reads TGTGCCAGTGGGACAGACAATCAGCCCCAGCATTTT. The chain uses TRBV2 and TRBJ1-5, with 7 nucleotides matching TRBD1. Germline V gives CDR1 SNHLY, CDR2 FYNNEI. Trimming cost V 9 bases and J 3 bases; bases outside gene matches: 2. The CDR3 length is 12 residues. Together with reference TRBV2 and TRBJ1-5, the CDR3 gives the full variable domain: EPEVTQTPSHQVTQMGQEVILRCVPISNHLYFYWYRQILGQKVEFLVSFYNNEISEKSEIFDDQFSVERPDGSNFTLKIRSTKLEDSAMYFCASGTDNQPQHFGDGTRLSIL.

J is TRBJ1-3 and V is TRBV5-6; the D gene is possibly TRBD1 (6 bases). This CDR3 has 18 amino acids. The V end was cut by 4 bases, the J end by 2 bases, with 22 bases between. Germline-derived CDR1 and CDR2 are SGHDT and YYEEEE. This CDR3 is CASSPWAGETLAGNTIYF. Here the CDR3 DNA reads TGTGCCAGCAGCCCATGGGCAGGGGAAACTTTAGCTGGAAACACCATATATTTT.

This clone was counted once. This sequence joins TRBV5-6 and TRBJ2-3; 8 bases line up with TRBD2. V lost 4 bases to trimming and J lost 5 bases; unmatched junction nucleotides: 12. The germline V gene has CDR1 SGHDT and CDR2 YYEEEE. The CDR3 is 16 residues long. In DNA, the CDR3 is TGTGCCAGCAGCGGTGGCGGGGGGTTTCTGGAAGATACGCAGTATTTT. Translated, it gives CASSGGGGFLEDTQYF.

The count of this clone is one. The rearrangement links TRBV9 to TRBJ1-1, with TRBD1 identical over 7 bases. This CDR3 is 15 amino acids long. With V trimmed by 2 bases and J by 4 bases, 8 bases remained unmatched. Looked up from germline, CDR1 is SGDLS and CDR2 is YYNGEE. For the CDR3, the DNA is TGTGCCAGCAGCGTCGGAACAGGGGTGGGCACTGAAGCTTTCTTT. Translating gives CASSVGTGVGTEAFF.

The CDR3 DNA reads TGTGCCAGCAGCATAAAACCGACTACCTCTACAGACAATGAGCAGTTCTTC. Residues: CASSIKPTTSTDNEQFF. This sequence joins TRBV7-8 and TRBJ2-1; perhaps TRBD2 as D (5 bases). With 5 bases removed from V and 5 bases from J, the gap between germline ends came to 22 bases. The CDR3 is made up of 17 amino acids. CDR1 and CDR2 (germline): SGHVS, FQNEAQ.

The chain employs TRBV7-2 and TRBJ1-1, with 9 bases that match TRBD1. CDR1 and CDR2 from the germline V gene are SGHTA and FQGNSA. The CDR3 runs 15 residues. V dropped 3 bases and J dropped 5; count of bases not matched to a gene: 7. This CDR3 reads CASSLDRGRETEAFF. CDR3 nucleotides: TGTGCCAGCAGCTTGGACAGGGGAAGAGAGACTGAAGCTTTCTTT.

The chain recombines TRBV19 with TRBJ2-2; 8 bases are a match to TRBD1. The CDR3 length is 21 residues. Germline CDR1 LNHDA, CDR2 SQIVND (reference sequence). The V gene end was trimmed by 7 bases and the J gene end by 1 base; junction bases not matched to a gene: 23. The CDR3 DNA is TGTGCCAGTAACGGGGCTGGGATGATTCATTCCGGGACAGGGAACACCGGGGAGCTGTTTTTT. Protein product: CASNGAGMIHSGTGNTGELFF. Variable domain in full (rest from reference TRBV19 and TRBJ2-2): DGGITQSPKYLFRKEGQNVTLSCEQNLNHDAMYWYRQDPGQGLRLIYYSQIVNDFQKGDIAEGYSVSREKKESFPLTVTSAQKNPTAFYLCASNGAGMIHSGTGNTGELFFGEGSRLTVL.

CDR3 region: CASRLTLVGGDPRFRGNTIYF. The CDR3 nucleotides are TGTGCAAGTCGCTTAACGCTCGTGGGGGGAGACCCCAGGTTCCGTGGAAACACCATATATTTT. The chain uses TRBV12-2 and TRBJ1-3. TRBV12-2 is a listed pseudogene. The CDR3 sequence is 21 residues long.